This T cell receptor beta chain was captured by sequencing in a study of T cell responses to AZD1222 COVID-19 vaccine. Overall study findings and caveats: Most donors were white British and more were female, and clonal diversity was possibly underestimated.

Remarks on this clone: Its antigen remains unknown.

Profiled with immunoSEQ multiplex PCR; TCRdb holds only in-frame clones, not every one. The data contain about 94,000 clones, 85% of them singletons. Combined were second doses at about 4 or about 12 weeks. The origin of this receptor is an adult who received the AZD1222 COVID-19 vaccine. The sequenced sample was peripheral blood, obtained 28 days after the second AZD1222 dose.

CDR3 bases: TGTGCCAGCAGCCAAGCGGGGTTCGGCTACAATGAGCAGTTCTTC. Translated: CASSQAGFGYNEQFF. The J gene is TRBJ2-1, the V gene TRBV14, with D maybe TRBD2 (5 bases). Germline V gene sequence: CDR1 SGHDN, CDR2 FVKESK. The CDR3 is 15 amino acids. The ends were cut back, 1 base at V and 3 bases at J, with 10 bases in the middle.